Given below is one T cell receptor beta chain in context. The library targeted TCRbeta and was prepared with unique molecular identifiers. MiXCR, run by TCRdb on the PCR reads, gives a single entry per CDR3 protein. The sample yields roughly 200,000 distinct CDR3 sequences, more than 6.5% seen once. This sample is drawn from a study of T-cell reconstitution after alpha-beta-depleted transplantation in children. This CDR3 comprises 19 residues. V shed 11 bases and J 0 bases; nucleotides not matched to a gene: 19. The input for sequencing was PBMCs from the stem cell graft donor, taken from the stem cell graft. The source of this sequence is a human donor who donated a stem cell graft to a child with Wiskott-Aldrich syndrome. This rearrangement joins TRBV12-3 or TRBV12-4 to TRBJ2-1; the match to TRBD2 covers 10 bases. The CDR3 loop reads CACCGPGLANTNSYNEQFF. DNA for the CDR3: TGTGCCTGCTGTGGACCGGGACTAGCGAACACCAACTCCTACAATGAGCAGTTCTTC.